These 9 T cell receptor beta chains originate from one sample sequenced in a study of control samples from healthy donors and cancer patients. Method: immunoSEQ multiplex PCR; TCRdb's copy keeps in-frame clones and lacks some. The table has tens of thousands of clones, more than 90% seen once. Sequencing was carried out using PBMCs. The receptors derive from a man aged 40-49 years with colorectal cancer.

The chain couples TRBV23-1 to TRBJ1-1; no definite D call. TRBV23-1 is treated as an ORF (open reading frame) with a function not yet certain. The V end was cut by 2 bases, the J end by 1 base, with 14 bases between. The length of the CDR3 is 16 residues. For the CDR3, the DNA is TGCGCCAGCAGTCAACCCCCGGGGTCTTCGAACACTGAAGCTTTCTTT. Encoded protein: CASSQPPGSSNTEAFF.

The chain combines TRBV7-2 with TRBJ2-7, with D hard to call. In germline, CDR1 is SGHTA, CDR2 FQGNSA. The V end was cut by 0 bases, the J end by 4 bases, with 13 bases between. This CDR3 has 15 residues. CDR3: CASSLALGSGYEQYF. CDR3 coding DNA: TGTGCCAGCAGCTTAGCTTTAGGATCGGGTTACGAGCAGTACTTC. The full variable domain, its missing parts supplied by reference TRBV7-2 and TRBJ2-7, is GAGVSQSPSNKVTEKGKDVELRCDPISGHTALYWYRQSLGQGLEFLIYFQGNSAPDKSGLPSDRFSAERTGGSVSTLTIQRTQQEDSAVYLCASSLALGSGYEQYFGPGTRLTVT.

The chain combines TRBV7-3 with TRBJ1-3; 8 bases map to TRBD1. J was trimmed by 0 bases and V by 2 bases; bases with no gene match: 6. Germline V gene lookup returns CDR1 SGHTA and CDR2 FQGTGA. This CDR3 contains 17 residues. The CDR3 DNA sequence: TGTGCCAGCAGCTTATACGGGACAGGCTCCTCTGGAAACACCATATATTTT. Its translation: CASSLYGTGSSGNTIYF.

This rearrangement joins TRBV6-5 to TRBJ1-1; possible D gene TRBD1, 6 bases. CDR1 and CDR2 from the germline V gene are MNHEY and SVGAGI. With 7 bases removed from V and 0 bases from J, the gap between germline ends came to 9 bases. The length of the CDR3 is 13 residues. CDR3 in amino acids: CASKGDLNTEAFF. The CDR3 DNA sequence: TGTGCCAGCAAGGGGGACTTGAACACTGAAGCTTTCTTT.

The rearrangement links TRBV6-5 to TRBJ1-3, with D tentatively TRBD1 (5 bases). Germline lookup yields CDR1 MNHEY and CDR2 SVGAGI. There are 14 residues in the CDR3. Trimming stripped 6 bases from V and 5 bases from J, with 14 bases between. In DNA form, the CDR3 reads TGTGCCAGCAGCCCCGGGGGATTTAGAAACACCATATATTTT. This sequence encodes CASSPGGFRNTIYF.

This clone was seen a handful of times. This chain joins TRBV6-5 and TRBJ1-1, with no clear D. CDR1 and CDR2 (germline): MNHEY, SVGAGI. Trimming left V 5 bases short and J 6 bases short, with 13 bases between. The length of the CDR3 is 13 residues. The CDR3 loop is CASSNDWRSEAFF. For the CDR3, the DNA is TGTGCCAGCAGTAACGACTGGCGGTCTGAAGCTTTCTTT.

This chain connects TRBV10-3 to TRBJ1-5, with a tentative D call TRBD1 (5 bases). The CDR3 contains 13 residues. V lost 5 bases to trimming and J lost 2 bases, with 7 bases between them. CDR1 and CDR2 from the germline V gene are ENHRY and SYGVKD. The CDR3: CAISTTGNQPQHF. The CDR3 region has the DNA TGTGCCATCAGTACGACAGGCAATCAGCCCCAGCATTTT.

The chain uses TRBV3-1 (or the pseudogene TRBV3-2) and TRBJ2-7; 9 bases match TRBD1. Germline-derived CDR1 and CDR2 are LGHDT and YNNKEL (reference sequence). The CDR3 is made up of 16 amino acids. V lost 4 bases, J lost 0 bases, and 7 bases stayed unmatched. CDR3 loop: CASSRRQGGSSYEQYF. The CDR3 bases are TGTGCCAGCAGCCGGCGACAGGGGGGGAGCTCCTACGAGCAGTACTTC.

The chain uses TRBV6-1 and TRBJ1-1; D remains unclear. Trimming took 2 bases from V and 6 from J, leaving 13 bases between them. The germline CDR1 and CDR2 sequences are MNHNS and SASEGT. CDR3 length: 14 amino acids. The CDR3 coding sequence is TGTGCCAGCAGTGAATGGGGTATAGTTGCTGAAGCTTTCTTT. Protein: CASSEWGIVAEAFF.